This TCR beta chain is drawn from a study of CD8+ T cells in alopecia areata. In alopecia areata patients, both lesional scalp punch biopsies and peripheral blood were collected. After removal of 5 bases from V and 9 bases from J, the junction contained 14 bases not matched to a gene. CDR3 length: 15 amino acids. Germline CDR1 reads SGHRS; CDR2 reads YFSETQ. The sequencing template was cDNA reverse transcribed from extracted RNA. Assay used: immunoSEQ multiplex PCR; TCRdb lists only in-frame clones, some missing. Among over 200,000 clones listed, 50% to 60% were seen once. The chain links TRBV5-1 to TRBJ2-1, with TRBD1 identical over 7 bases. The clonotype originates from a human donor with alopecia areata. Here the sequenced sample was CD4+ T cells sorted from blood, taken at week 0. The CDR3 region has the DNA TGCGCCAGCAGTACCCGCGCGACAGGGATGGCTGAGCAGTTCTTC. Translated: CASSTRATGMAEQFF. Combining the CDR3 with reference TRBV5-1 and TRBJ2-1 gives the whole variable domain KAGVTQTPRYLIKTRGQQVTLSCSPISGHRSVSWYQQTPGQGLQFLFEYFSETQRNKGNFPGRFSGRQFSNSRSEMNVSTLELGDSALYLCASSTRATGMAEQFFGPGTRLTVL.